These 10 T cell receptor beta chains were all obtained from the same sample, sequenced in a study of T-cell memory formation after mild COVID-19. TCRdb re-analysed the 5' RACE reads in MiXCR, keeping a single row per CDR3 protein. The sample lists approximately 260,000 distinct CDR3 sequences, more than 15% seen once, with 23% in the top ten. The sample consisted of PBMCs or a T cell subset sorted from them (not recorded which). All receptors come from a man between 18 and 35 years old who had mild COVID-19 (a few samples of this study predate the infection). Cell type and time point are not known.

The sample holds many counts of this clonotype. This CDR3 reads CSARDALSYEQYV. CDR3 bases: TGCAGTGCTAGGGACGCCCTATCCTACGAGCAGTACGTC. The chain recombines TRBV20-1 with TRBJ2-7, with unresolved D. Looked up from germline, CDR1 is DFQATT and CDR2 is SNEGSKA (reference sequence). V was cut by 3 bases and J by 1 base, with 10 bases left in between. This CDR3 has 13 residues.

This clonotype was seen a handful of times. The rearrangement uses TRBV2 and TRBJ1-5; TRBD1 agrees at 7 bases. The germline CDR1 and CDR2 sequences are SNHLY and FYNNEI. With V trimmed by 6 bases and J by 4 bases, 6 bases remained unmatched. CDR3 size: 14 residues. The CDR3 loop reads CASRPGQLNQPQHF. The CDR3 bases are TGTGCCAGCAGACCGGGACAGCTTAATCAGCCCCAGCATTTT.

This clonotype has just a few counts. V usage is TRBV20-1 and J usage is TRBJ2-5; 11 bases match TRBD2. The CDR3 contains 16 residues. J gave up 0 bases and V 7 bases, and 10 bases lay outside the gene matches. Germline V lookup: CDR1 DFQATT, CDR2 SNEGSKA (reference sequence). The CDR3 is CSVRGTGLADQETQYF. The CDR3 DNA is TGCAGTGTTAGGGGCACGGGACTAGCGGACCAAGAGACCCAGTACTTC.

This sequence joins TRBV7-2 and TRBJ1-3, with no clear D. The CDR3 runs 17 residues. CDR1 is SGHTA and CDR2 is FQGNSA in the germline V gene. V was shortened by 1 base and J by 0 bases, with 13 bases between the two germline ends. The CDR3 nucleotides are TGTGCCAGCAGCTTAGTCCCGCGCGCAGACTCTGGAAACACCATATATTTT. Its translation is CASSLVPRADSGNTIYF. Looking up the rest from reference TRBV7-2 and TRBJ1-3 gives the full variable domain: GAGVSQSPSNKVTEKGKDVELRCDPISGHTALYWYRQSLGQGLEFLIYFQGNSAPDKSGLPSDRFSAERTGGSVSTLTIQRTQQEDSAVYLCASSLVPRADSGNTIYFGEGSWLTVV.

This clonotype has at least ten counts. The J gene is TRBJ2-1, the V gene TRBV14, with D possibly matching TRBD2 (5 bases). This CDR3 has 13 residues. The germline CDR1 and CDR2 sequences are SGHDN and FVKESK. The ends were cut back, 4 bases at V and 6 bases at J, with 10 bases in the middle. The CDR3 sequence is CASSPGLVNEQFF. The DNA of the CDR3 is TGTGCCAGCAGCCCCGGACTTGTCAATGAGCAGTTCTTC.

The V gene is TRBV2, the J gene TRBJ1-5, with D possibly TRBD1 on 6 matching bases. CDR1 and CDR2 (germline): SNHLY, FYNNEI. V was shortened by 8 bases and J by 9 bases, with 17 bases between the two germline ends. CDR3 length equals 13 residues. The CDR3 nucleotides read TGTGCCAGCTCCAGGGGTGAAAGGCTGCCCCAGCATTTT. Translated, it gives CASSRGERLPQHF.

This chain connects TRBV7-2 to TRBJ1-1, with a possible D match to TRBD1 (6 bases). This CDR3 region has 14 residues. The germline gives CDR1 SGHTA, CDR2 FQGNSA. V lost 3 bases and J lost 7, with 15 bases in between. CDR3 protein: CASSFSNEGVEAFF. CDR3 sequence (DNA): TGTGCCAGCAGCTTTTCTAACGAGGGGGTTGAAGCTTTCTTT.

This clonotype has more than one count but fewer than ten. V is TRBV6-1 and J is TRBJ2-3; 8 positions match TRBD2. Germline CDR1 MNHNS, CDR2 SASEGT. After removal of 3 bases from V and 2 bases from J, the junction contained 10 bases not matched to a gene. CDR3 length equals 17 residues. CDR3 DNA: TGTGCCAGCAGTGATCCTTTAGCGGGGCGCACCACAGATACGCAGTATTTT. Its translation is CASSDPLAGRTTDTQYF.

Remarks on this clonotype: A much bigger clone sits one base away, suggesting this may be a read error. This CDR3 is CASSFGLASDTQYF. CDR3 sequence (DNA): TGTGCCAGCAGCTTCGGACTAGCGTCAGATACGCAGTATTTT. This chain links TRBV7-8 with TRBJ2-3, with 9 bases identical to TRBD2. From germline, CDR1 is SGHVS and CDR2 FQNEAQ. The CDR3 runs 14 residues. V trimming: 3 bases; J trimming: 4 bases; junction bases outside the gene matches: 2.

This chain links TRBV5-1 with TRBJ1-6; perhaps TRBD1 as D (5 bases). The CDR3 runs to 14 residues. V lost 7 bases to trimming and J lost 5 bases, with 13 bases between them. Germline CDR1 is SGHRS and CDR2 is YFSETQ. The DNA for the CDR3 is TGCGCCAGCGGGATGACAGCCAATAATTCACCCCTCCACTTT. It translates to CASGMTANNSPLHF.